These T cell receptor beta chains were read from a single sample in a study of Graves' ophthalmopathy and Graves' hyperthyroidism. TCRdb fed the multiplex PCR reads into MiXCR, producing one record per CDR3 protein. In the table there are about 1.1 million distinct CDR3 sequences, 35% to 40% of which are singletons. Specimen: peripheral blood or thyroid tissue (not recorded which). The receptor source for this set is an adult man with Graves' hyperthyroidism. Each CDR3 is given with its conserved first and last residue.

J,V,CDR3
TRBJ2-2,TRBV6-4,CASRGQLF
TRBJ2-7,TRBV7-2,CASSLLSHEQYF
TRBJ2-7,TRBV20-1,CSADPPRGSYEQYF
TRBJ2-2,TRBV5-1,CASSLGASRDLTGELFF
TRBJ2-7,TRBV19,CASQDSAPSYEQYF
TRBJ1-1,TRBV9,CASSLGPRGTEAFF
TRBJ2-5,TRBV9,CASSVAGSRGLETQYF
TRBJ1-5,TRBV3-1,CASSQQSGPQHF
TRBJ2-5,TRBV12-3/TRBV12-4,CASSPPGGGGETQYF
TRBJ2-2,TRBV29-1,CSATGAGELFF
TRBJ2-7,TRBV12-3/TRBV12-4,CASSPSTGRSYEQYF
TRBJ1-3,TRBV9,CASSVSVSGNTIYF
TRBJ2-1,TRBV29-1,CSVSPETYNEQFF
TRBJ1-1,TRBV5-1,CASSPSLTGPTEAFF
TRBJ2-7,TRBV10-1,CASTPRDRRYEQYF
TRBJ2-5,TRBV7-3,CASSPQPGRSETQYF
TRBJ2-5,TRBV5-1,CASSQPRDGGSRETQYF
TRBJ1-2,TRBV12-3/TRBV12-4,CASSFLGGSGYGYTF
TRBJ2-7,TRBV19,CASSMGQGYEQYF
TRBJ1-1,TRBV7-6,CASSLGTTAKSTEAFF
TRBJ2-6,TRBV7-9,CASSLVRGGPIRTF
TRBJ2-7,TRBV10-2,CASSAGLAGANTYEQYF
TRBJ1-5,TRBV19,CASSIEEGQPQHF
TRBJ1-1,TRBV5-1,CASREYGEAFF
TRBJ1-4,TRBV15,CATSRVKEKLFF
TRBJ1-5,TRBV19,CASTGRGAGNQPQHF
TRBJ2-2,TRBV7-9,CASSLVLETGELFF
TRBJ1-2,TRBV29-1,CSVVGKVRYGYTF
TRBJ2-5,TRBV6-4,CASSKTSGERTQYF
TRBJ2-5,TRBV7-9,CASRSDGTGDPRTQYF
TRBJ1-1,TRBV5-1,CASSLGQGFGTEAFF
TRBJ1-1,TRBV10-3,CAIPQEPNTEAFF
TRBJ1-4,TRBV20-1,CSAGDPRRATNEKLFF
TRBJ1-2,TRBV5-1,CASSMPGQGAVGYTF
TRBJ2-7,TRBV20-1,CSASLASGNEQYF
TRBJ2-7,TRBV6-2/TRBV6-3,CASSVGVDEQYF
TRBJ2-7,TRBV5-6,CASSKNRGLSYEQYF
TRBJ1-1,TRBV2,CASFGQGNTEAFF
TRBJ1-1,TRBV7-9,CASRAPGRNTEAFF
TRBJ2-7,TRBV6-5,CASSDGTGITYEQYF
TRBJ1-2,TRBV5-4,CASSLSLGGGYTF
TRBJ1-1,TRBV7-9,CASSPGVLNTEAFF
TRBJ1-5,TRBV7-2,CASSPPTGGTYNQPQHF
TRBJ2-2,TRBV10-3,CAIRGTGSGEQFF
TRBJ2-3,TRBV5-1,CASSLAGLAGGHTQYF
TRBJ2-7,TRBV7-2,CASSPREPYEQYF
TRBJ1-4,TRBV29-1,CSGRDSSNEKLFF
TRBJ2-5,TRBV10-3,CASSYSIGAGGETQYF
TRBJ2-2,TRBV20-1,CSARGPGVGLNAGELFF
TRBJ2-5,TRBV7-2,CASSHDWNQPQHFGDGTRETQYF
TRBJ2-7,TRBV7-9,CASSLVVGATGGISEQYF
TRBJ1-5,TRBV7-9,CASSLRDGNQPQHF
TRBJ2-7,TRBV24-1,CATSARNSYEQYF
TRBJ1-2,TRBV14,CASSQVQGVGYTF
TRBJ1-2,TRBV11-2,CASSAGTAINYGYTF
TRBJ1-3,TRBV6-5,CASSYNPSVTGNTIYF
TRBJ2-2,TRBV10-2,CASSPGLRGELFF
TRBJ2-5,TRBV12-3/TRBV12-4,CASGWTVEETQYF
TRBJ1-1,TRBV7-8,CASSLGLNVMNTEAFF